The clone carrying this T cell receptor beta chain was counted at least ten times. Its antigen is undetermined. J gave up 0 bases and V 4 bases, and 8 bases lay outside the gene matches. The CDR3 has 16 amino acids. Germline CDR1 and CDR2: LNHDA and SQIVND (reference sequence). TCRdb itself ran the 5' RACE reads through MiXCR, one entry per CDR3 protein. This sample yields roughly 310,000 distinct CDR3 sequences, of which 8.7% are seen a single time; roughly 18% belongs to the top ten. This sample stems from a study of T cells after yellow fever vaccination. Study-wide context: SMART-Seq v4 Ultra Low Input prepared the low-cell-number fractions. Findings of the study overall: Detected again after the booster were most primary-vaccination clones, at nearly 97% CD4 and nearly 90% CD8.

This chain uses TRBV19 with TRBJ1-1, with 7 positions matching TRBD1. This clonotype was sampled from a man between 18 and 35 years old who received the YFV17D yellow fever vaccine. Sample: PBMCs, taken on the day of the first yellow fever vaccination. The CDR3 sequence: CASSTRQGFMNTEAFF. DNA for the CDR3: TGTGCCAGTAGTACCCGACAGGGATTCATGAACACTGAAGCTTTCTTT.